This entry is about one T cell receptor beta chain. This sample stems from a study of cytomegalovirus exposure and HLA in healthy donors. Researchers ran the PCR with 60 Vbeta and 13 Jbeta primers. Method: immunoSEQ multiplex PCR; TCRdb's copy keeps in-frame clones and lacks some. The sample contains roughly 250,000 clones, about 80% of which appear only once. The sequence came from a girl aged 2-10 years in good health and CMV-seronegative. Sequences were obtained from PBMCs.

This chain's CDR3 is CAISEVGVNEQFF. The CDR3 DNA reads TGTGCCATCAGTGAAGTAGGAGTTAATGAGCAGTTCTTC. The chain is built from TRBV10-3 and TRBJ2-1; D unresolved. Trimming left V 3 bases short and J 7 bases short, with 10 bases between. Germline V gene sequence: CDR1 ENHRY, CDR2 SYGVKD. The CDR3 loop spans 13 amino acids.